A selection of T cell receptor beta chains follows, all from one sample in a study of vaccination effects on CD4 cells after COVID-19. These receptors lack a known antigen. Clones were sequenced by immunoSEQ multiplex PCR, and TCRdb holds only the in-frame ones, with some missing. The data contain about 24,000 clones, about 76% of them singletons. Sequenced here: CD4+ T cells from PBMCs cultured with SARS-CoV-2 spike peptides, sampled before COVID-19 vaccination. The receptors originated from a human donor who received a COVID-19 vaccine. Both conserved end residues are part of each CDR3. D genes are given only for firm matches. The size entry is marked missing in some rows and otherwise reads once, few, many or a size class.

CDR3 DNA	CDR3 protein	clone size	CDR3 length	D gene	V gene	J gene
TGTGCCAGCAGTTACCCTAGAAAGGGACCTAACAATGAGCAGTTCTTC	CASSYPRKGPNNEQFF	-	16	-	TRBV6-5	TRBJ2-1
TGTGCCAGCAGTTTATTAGGGCGGTGGAGTAACAGGCAAGTTACCGATGAGCAGTTCTTC	CASSLLGRWSNRQVTDEQFF	-	20	-	TRBV28	TRBJ2-1
TGTGCCAGCAGCGGACAGACTAGCGGGGGAGCCACGCAGTATTTT	CASSGQTSGGATQYF	-	15	TRBD2	TRBV5-4	TRBJ2-3
TGCGCCAGCAGCTTGAATGGACTAGTTTCTTTTCGGGGGGCCAACGTCCTGACTTTC	CASSLNGLVSFRGANVLTF	-	19	TRBD2	TRBV5-1	TRBJ2-6
TGTGCCAGCAGTCCCCAGGGTTTATCTCGCTCACCCCTCCACTTT	CASSPQGLSRSPLHF	-	15	-	TRBV6-5	TRBJ1-6
TGCGCCAGCAGCCAAGGGACAGGGCTAGGCTATGGCTACACCTTC	CASSQGTGLGYGYTF	few	15	TRBD1	TRBV4-1	TRBJ1-2
TGTGCCAGCAGTAAGGGGGCCGGGGAGCTGTTTTTT	CASSKGAGELFF	once	12	-	TRBV2	TRBJ2-2
TGTGCCAGCAGCTTACGGGGGACCCAGTACTTC	CASSLRGTQYF	-	11	-	TRBV13	TRBJ2-5
TGTGCCAGCAGCTTAGTTGGGACAGATTTAAAAAGCTACACCTTC	CASSLVGTDLKSYTF	-	15	TRBD1	TRBV7-8	TRBJ1-2
TGCGCCAGCAGGGCGGGTCCTATGAATCAGCCCCAGCATTTT	CASRAGPMNQPQHF	-	14	-	TRBV5-1	TRBJ1-5
TGTGCCACCAGCAGAGATGGGCAGGGACAAGAGACCCAGTACTTC	CATSRDGQGQETQYF	-	15	-	TRBV15	TRBJ2-5
TGCGCCAGCAGCTTGGCCCGAAGGGAGCAGTTCTTC	CASSLARREQFF	-	12	-	TRBV5-1	TRBJ2-1
TGCGCCAGCAAGGGACAGGTGAACACTGAAGCTTTCTTT	CASKGQVNTEAFF	-	13	TRBD1	TRBV5-1	TRBJ1-1
TGTGCCAGCAGCCAAGGACTAGTTGATGAGCAGTTCTTC	CASSQGLVDEQFF	once	13	TRBD2	TRBV7-9	TRBJ2-1
TGCGCCAACGACTCCTACTCCTCCCAGGGGGCGAAATCACCCCTCCACTTT	CANDSYSSQGAKSPLHF	-	17	TRBD1	TRBV5-1	TRBJ1-6
TGTGCCAGCAGCTTAGTTCGGTCTGGACTAGCGGGGGAAAATGAGCAGTTCTTC	CASSLVRSGLAGENEQFF	-	18	TRBD2	TRBV7-6	TRBJ2-1
TGTGCCAGCAGTTACGGGACAGGGGTCCCCTACGAGCAGTACTTC	CASSYGTGVPYEQYF	-	15	TRBD1	TRBV6-5	TRBJ2-7
TGTGCCAGCAGCTTAGGACTAGCGGGGGGTCAAGAGACCCAGTACTTC	CASSLGLAGGQETQYF	-	16	TRBD2	TRBV7-2	TRBJ2-5
TGCGCCAGCAGCTTGGCCCCAGGGGGGTCAGATACGCAGTATTTT	CASSLAPGGSDTQYF	-	15	-	TRBV5-1	TRBJ2-3
TGTGCTAGTGGTCTCATGGACAGCCCTAACTATGGCTACACCTTC	CASGLMDSPNYGYTF	-	15	-	TRBV12-5	TRBJ1-2
TGTGCCAGCTCACCACCGGCGGGGGGGGCCTATGGCGAGCAGTTCTTC	CASSPPAGGAYGEQFF	-	16	TRBD2	TRBV18	TRBJ2-1
TGTGCCAGCAGCCGATATACAGGGAGTTATGGCTACACCTTC	CASSRYTGSYGYTF	-	14	-	TRBV5-6	TRBJ1-2
TGTGCCAGTAGCCCCCAAGAGGGGGCAGGGCAGCCCCAGCATTTT	CASSPQEGAGQPQHF	-	15	TRBD1	TRBV19	TRBJ1-5